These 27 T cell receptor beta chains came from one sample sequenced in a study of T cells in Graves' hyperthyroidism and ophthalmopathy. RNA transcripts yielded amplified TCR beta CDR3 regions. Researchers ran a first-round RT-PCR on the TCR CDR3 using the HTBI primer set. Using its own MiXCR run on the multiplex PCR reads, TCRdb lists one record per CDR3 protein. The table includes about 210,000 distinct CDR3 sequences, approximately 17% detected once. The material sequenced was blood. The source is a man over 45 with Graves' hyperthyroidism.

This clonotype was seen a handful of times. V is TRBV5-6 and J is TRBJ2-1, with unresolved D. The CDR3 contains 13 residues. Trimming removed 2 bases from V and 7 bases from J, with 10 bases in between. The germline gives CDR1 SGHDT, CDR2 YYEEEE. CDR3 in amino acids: CASSFRRINEQFF. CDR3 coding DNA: TGTGCCAGCAGCTTTAGGCGGATAAATGAGCAGTTCTTC.

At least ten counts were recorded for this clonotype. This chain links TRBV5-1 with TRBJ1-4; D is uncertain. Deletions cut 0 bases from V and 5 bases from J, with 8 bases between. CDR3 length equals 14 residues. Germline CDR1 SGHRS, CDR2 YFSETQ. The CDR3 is CASSLVSQNEKLFF. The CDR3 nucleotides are TGCGCCAGCAGCTTGGTGTCTCAAAATGAAAAACTGTTTTTT.

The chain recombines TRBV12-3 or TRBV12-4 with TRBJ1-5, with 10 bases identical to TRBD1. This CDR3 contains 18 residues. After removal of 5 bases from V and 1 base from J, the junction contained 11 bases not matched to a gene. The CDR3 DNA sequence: TGTGCCAGCAGTCCCCCGGGACAGGGGACTACCAGCAATCAGCCCCAGCATTTT. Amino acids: CASSPPGQGTTSNQPQHF.

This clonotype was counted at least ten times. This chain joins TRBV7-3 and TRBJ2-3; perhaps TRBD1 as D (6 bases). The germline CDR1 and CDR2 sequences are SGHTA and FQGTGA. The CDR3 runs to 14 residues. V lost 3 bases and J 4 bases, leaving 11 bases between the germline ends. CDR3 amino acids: CASSFQGLADTQYF. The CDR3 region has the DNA TGTGCCAGCAGCTTTCAGGGGCTGGCAGATACGCAGTATTTT.

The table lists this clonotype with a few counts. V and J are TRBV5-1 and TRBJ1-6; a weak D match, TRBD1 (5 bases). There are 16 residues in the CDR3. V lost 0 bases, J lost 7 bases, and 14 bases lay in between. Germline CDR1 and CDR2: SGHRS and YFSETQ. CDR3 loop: CASSLGTPTGNSPLHF. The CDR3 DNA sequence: TGCGCCAGCAGCTTGGGGACACCCACGGGGAATTCACCCCTCCACTTT.

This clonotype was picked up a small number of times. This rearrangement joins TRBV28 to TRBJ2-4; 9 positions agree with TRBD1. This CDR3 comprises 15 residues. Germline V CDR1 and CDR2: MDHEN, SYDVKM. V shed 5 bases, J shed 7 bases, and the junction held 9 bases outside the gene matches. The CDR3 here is CASSPIGTGFNIQYF. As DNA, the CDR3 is TGTGCCAGCAGTCCGATCGGGACAGGGTTTAACATTCAGTACTTC.

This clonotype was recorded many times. CDR3 DNA: TGTGCCAGCAGCCGTGCACAGGACGTCCAATCCGGGCAGTTCTTC. Amino acid sequence: CASSRAQDVQSGQFF. The chain has TRBV7-2 and TRBJ2-1, with a weak D call TRBD1 (5 bases). The CDR3 spans 15 residues. Trimming removed 5 bases from V and 12 bases from J, with 23 bases in between. CDR1 and CDR2 (germline): SGHTA, FQGNSA. Looking up the rest from reference TRBV7-2 and TRBJ2-1 gives the full variable domain: GAGVSQSPSNKVTEKGKDVELRCDPISGHTALYWYRQSLGQGLEFLIYFQGNSAPDKSGLPSDRFSAERTGGSVSTLTIQRTQQEDSAVYLCASSRAQDVQSGQFFGPGTRLTVL.

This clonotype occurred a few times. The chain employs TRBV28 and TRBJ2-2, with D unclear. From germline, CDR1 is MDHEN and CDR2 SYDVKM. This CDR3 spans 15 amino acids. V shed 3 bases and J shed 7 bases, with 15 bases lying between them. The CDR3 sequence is CASSFNLGRHGELFF. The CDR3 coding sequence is TGTGCCAGCAGTTTCAATTTGGGCCGACACGGGGAGCTGTTTTTT.

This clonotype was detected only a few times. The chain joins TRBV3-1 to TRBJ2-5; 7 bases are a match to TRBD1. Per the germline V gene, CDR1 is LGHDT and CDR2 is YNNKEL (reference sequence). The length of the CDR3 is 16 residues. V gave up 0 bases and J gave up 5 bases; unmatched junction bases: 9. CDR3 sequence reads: CASSQDLRGGGETQYF. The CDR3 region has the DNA TGTGCCAGCAGCCAAGATCTTCGAGGGGGCGGCGAGACCCAGTACTTC.

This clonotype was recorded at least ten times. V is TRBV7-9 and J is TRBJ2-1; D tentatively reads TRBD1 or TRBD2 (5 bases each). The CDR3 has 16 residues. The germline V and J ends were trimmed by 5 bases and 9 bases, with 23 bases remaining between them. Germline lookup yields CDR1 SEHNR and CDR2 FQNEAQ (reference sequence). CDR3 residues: CASSKRGVRVGLEQFF. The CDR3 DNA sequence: TGTGCCAGCAGCAAGAGAGGGGTAAGGGTAGGGCTTGAGCAGTTCTTC.

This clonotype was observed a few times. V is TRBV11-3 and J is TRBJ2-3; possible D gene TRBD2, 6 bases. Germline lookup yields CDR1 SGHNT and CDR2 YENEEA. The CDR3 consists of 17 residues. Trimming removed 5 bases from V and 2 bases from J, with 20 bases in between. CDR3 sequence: CASSLKSGRGATDTQYF. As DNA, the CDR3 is TGTGCCAGCAGCCTGAAGTCGGGCCGCGGGGCCACAGATACGCAGTATTTT.

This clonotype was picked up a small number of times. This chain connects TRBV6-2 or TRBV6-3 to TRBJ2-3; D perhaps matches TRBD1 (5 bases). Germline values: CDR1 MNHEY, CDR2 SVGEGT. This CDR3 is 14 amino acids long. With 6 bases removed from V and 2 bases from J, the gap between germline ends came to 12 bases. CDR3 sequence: CASSQGFNTDTQYF. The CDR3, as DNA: TGTGCCAGCAGCCAGGGATTTAACACAGATACGCAGTATTTT.

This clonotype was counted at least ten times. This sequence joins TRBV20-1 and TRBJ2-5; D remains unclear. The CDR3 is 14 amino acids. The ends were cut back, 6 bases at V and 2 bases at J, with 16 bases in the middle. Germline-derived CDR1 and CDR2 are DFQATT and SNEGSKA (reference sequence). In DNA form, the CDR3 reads TGCAGTGCCCCCCTTAGAAAGCCACAAGAGACCCAGTACTTC. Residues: CSAPLRKPQETQYF.

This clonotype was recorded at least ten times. CDR3 bases: TGTGCCAGCTCGTACAGGGAGTTGAGGCTGAACACTGAAGCTTTCTTT. It encodes CASSYRELRLNTEAFF. This rearrangement joins TRBV18 to TRBJ1-1; perhaps TRBD1 as D (6 bases). CDR1 is KGHSH and CDR2 is LQKENI in the germline V gene. V was shortened by 6 bases and J by 0 bases, with 17 bases between the two germline ends. This CDR3 contains 16 residues.

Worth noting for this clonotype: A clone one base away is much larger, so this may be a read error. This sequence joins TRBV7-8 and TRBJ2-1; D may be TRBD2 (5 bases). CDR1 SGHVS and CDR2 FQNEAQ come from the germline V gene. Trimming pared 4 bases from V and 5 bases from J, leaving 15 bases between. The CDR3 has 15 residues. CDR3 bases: TGTGCCAGCAGCTCATCGTCAGCGGCCCACAATGAGCAGTTCTTC. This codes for CASSSSSAAHNEQFF.

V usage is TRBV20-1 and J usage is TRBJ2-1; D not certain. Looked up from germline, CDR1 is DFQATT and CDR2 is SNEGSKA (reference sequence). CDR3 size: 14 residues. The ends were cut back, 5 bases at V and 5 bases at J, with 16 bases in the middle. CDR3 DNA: TGCAGTGCTCCGACTGGGTGGAAGGACAATGAGCAGTTCTTC. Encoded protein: CSAPTGWKDNEQFF.

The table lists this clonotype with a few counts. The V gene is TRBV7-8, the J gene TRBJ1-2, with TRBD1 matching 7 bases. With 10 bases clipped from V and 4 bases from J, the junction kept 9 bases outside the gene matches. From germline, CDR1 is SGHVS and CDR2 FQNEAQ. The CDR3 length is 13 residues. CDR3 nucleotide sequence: TGTGCCATCCGGGACAGCCTGGGCTATGGCTACACCTTC. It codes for CAIRDSLGYGYTF.

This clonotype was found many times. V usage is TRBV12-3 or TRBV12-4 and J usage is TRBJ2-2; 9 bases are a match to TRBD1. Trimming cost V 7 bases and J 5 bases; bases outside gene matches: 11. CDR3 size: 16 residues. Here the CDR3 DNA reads TGTGCCAGCACTCCACACCCGGGACAGGGTACCGGGGAGCTGTTTTTT. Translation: CASTPHPGQGTGELFF.

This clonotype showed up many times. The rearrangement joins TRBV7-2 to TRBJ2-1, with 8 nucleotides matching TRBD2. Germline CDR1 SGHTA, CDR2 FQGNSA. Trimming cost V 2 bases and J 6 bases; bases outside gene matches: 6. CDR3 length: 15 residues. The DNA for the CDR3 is TGTGCCAGCAGCTTAACCAGCGGGAGTGTCAATGAGCAGTTCTTC. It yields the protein CASSLTSGSVNEQFF.

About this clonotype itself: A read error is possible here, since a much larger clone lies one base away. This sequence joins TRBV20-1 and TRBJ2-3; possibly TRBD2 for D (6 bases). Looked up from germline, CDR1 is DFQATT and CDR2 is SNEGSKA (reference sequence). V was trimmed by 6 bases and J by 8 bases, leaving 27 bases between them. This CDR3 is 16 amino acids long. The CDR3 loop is CSAFIPGRGMGGTQYF. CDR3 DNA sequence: TGCAGTGCGTTCATACCCGGACGAGGGATGGGAGGTACGCAGTATTTT.

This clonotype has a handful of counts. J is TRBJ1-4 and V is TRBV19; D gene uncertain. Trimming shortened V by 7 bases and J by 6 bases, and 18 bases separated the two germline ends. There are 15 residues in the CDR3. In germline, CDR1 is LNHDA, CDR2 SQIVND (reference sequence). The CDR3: CASTSAVHPDEKLFF. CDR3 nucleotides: TGTGCCAGTACTTCCGCCGTCCACCCTGATGAAAAACTGTTTTTT.

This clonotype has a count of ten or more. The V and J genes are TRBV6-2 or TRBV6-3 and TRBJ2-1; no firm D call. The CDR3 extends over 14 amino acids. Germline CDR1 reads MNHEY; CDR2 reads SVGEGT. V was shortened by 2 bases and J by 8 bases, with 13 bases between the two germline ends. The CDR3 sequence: CASSYGGVGHEQFF. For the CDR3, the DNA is TGTGCCAGCAGTTACGGCGGTGTGGGCCATGAGCAGTTCTTC.

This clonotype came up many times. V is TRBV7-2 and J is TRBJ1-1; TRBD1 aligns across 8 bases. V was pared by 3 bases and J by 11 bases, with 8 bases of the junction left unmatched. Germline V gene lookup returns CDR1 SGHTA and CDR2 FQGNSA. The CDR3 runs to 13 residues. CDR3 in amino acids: CASSFDRGRGAFF. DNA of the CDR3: TGTGCCAGCAGCTTCGACAGGGGACGAGGGGCTTTCTTT.

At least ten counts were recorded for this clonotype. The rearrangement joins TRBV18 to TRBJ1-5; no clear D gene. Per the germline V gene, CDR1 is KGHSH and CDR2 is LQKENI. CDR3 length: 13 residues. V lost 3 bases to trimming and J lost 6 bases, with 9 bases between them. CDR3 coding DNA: TGTGCCAGCTCACCGGACCCCCGTCAGCCCCAGCATTTT. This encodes CASSPDPRQPQHF.

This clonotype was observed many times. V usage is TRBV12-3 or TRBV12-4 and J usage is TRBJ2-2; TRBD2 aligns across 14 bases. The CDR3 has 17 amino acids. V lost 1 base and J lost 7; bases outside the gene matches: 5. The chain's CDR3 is CASSLGLAGGRLGELFF. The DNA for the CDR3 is TGTGCCAGCAGTTTAGGACTAGCGGGAGGGCGTCTCGGGGAGCTGTTTTTT.

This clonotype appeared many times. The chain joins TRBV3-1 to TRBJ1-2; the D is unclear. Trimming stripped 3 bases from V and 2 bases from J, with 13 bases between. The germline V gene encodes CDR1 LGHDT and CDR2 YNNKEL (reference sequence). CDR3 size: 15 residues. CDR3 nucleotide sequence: TGTGCCAGCAGCCATGTTGCGGGAGTAAACTATGGCTACACCTTC. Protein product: CASSHVAGVNYGYTF. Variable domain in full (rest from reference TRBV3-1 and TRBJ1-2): DTAVSQTPKYLVTQMGNDKSIKCEQNLGHDTMYWYKQDSKKFLKIMFSYNNKELIINETVPNRFSPKSPDKAHLNLHINSLELGDSAVYFCASSHVAGVNYGYTFGSGTRLTVV.

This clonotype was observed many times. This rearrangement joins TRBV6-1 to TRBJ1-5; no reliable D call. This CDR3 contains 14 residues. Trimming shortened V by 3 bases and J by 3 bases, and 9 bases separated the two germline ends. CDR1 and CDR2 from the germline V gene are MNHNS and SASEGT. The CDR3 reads CASSDQAFNQPQHF. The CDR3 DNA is TGTGCCAGCAGTGACCAGGCATTCAATCAGCCCCAGCATTTT.